The present entry profiles one T cell receptor (beta chain) with its context. Its antigen is as yet unknown. These data belong to a study of T cell responses to AZD1222 COVID-19 vaccine. The study, taken as a whole, reports: Spike was spanned by vaccine-associated CD4 TCRs, which were dominant at 160-218 and 743-854. Females made up more of the donors, who were largely white British, and clonal diversity may have come out too low.

The assay was immunoSEQ multiplex PCR, and TCRdb's table has in-frame clones only and misses some. The sample gives 240,000 or so clones, more than 85% of which show up once; about 0.5% is in the top ten. V was clipped by 4 bases and J by 8 bases, with 8 bases between them. Per germline, CDR1 MGHDK and CDR2 SYGVNS. The CDR3 is 11 residues long. This chain connects TRBV25-1 to TRBJ1-1; D gene uncertain. This specimen consisted of peripheral blood, obtained on day 0 of AZD1222 vaccination. The receptor was isolated from an adult in good health. The CDR3 protein is CASSGTSEAFF. The CDR3 DNA sequence: TGTGCCAGCAGTGGAACCTCCGAAGCTTTCTTT. Based on the CDR3 plus reference TRBV25-1 and TRBJ1-1, the full variable domain is EADIYQTPRYLVIGTGKKITLECSQTMGHDKMYWYQQDPGMELHLIHYSYGVNSTEKGDLSSESTVSRIRTEHFPLTLESARPSHTSQYLCASSGTSEAFFGQGTRLTVV.